This T cell receptor (beta chain) was sequenced during a study of T cell responses to AZD1222 COVID-19 vaccine. Here immunoSEQ multiplex PCR was the method, and the copy in TCRdb shows in-frame clones only, minus some. Of 150,000 to 180,000 clones listed, less than 90% were seen once; the top ten hold 2.5% to 4%. CDR1 is SGDLS, CDR2 YYNGEE, per germline. Trimming left V 4 bases short and J 1 base short, with 11 bases between. The CDR3 is 14 residues long. This TCR came from an adult in good health. The genes are TRBV9 and TRBJ1-1; D possibly corresponds to TRBD1 (5 bases). The sequencing here drew on peripheral blood, taken on day 0 of AZD1222 vaccination. In DNA form, the CDR3 reads TGTGCCAGCAGCCCCCATGGGGGGAACACTGAAGCTTTCTTT. Protein sequence: CASSPHGGNTEAFF.